This T cell receptor (beta chain) is from a study of T cell changes during pregnancy in multiple sclerosis. The V end lost 2 bases, the J end lost 5 bases, and 12 bases lay between the germline ends. Germline values: CDR1 SGHVS, CDR2 FQNEAQ. The CDR3 is 14 amino acids. Profiled with immunoSEQ multiplex PCR; TCRdb holds only in-frame clones, not every one. The data show 95,000 to 100,000 clones, around 90% seen once. Sample: peripheral blood, taken in the second trimester of pregnancy. V is TRBV7-8 and J is TRBJ1-1; D is perhaps TRBD1 (6 bases). The clonotype comes from a female donor with multiple sclerosis, enrolled in a pregnancy study. CDR3 nucleotides: TGTGCCAGCAGCTTATACCCAGGGGAAACTGAAGCTTTCTTT. Translated: CASSLYPGETEAFF.